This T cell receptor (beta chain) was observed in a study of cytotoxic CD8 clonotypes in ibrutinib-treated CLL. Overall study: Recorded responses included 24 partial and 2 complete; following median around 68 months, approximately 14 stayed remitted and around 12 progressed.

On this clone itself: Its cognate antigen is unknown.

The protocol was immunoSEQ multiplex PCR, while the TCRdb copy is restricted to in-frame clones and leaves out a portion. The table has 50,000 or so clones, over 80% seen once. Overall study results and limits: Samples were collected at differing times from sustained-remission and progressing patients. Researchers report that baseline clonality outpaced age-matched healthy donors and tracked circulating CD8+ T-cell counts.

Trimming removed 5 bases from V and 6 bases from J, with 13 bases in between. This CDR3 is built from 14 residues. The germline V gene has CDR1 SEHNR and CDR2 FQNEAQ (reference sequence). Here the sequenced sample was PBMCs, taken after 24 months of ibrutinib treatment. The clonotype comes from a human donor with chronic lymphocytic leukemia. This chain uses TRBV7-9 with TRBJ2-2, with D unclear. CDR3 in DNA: TGTGCCAGCAGCGGCCCCGATTTGGCCGGGGAGCTGTTTTTT. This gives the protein CASSGPDLAGELFF.